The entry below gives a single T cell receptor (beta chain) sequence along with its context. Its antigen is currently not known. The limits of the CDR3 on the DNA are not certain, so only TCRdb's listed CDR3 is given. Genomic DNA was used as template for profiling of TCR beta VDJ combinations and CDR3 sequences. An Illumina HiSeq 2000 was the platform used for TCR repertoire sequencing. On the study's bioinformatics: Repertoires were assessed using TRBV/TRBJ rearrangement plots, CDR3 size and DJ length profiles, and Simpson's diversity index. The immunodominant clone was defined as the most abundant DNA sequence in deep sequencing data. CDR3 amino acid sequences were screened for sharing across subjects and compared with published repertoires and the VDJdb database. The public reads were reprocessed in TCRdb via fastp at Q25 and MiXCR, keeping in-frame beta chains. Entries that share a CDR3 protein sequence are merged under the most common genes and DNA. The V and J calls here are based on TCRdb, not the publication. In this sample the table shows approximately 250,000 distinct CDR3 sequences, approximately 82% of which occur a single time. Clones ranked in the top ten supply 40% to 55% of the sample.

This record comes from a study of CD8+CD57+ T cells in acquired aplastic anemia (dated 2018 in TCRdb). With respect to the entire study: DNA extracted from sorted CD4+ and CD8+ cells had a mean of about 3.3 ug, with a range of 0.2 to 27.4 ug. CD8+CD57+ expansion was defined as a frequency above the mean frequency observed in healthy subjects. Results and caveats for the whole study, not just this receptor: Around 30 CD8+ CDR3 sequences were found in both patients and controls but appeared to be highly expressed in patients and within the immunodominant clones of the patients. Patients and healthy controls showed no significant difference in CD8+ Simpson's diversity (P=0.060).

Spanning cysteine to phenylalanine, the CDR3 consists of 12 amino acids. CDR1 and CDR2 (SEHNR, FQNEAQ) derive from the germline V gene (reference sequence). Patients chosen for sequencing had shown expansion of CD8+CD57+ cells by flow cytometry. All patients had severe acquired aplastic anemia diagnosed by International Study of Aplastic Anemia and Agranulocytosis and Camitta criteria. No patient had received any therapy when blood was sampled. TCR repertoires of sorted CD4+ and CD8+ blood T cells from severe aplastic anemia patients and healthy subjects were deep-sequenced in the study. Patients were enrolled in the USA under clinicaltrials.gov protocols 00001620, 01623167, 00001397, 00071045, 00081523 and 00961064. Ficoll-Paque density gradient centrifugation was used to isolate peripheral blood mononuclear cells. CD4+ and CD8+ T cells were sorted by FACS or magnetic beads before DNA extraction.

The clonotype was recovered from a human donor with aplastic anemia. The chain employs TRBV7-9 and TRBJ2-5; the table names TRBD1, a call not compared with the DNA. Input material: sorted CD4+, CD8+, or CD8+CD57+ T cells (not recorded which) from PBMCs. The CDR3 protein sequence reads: CAGKVAPGTQFF.